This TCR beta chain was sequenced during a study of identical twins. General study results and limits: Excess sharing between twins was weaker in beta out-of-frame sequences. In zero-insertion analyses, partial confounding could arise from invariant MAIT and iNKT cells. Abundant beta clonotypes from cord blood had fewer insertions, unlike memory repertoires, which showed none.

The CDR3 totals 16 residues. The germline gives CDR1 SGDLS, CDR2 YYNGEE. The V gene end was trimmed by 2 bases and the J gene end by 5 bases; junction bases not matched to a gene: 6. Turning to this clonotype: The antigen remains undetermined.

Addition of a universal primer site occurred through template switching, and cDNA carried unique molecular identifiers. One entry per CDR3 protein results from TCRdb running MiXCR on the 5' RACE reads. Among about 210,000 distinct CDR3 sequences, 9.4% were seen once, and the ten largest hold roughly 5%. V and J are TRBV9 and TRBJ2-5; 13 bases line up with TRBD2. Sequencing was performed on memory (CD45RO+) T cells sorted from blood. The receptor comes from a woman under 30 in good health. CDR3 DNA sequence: TGTGCCAGCAGCGTCGGGACTAGCGGGAATCAGGAGACCCAGTACTTC. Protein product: CASSVGTSGNQETQYF.